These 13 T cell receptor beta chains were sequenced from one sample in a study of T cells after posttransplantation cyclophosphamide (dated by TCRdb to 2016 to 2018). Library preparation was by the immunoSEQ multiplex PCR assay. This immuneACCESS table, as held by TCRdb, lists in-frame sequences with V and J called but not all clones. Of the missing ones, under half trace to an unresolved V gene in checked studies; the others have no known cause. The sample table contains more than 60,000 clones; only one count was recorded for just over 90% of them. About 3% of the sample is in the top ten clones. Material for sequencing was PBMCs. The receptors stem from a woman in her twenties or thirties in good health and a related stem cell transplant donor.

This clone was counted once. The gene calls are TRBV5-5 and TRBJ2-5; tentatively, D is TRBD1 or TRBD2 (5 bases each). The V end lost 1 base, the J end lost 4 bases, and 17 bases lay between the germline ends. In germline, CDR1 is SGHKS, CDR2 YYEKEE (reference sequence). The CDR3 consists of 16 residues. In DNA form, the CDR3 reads TGTGCCAGCAGCTTGACCGGTCAGGGAGCCCGAGAGACCCAGTACTTC. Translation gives CASSLTGQGARETQYF. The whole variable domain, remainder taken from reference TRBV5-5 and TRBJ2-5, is DAGVTQSPTHLIKTRGQQVTLRCSPISGHKSVSWYQQVLGQGPQFIFQYYEKEERGRGNFPDRFSARQFPNYSSELNVNALLLGDSALYLCASSLTGQGARETQYFGPGTRLLVL.

CDR3 coding DNA: TGTGCCAGCAGTTCTAACTATGGCTACACCTTC. Protein sequence: CASSSNYGYTF. The chain uses TRBV6-5 and TRBJ1-2; D is undetermined. Germline V gene lookup returns CDR1 MNHEY and CDR2 SVGAGI. This CDR3 has 11 residues. Deletions cut 4 bases from V and 0 bases from J, with 0 bases between.

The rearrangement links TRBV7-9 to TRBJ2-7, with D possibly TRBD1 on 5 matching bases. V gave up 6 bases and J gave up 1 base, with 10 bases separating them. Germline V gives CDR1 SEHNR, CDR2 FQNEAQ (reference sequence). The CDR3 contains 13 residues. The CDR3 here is CASSHDRSYEQYF. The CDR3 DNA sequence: TGTGCCAGCAGTCACGACAGATCCTACGAGCAGTACTTC.

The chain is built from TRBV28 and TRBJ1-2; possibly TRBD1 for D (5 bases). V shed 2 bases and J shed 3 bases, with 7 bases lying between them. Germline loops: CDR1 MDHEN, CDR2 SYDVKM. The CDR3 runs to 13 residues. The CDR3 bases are TGTGCCAGCAGTTTACGGGGGTACTATGGCTACACCTTC. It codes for CASSLRGYYGYTF.

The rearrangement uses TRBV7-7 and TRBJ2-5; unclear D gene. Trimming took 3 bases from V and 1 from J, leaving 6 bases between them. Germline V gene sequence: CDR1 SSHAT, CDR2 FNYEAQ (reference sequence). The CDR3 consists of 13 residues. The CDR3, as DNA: TGTGCCAGCAGCTTGGTGGCCCAAGAGACCCAGTACTTC. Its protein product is CASSLVAQETQYF.

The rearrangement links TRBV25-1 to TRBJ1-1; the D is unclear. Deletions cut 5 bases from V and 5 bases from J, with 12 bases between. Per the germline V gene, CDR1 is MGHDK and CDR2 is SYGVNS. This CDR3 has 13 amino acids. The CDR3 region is CASSRAGNTEAFF. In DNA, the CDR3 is TGTGCCAGCAGTAGGGCGGGGAATACTGAAGCTTTCTTT.

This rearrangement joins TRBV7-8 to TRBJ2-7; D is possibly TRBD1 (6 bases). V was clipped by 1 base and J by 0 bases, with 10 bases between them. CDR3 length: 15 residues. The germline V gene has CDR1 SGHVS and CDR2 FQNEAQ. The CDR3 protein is CASSLEGDRSYEQYF. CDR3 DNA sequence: TGTGCCAGCAGCTTAGAGGGGGATCGCTCCTACGAGCAGTACTTC.

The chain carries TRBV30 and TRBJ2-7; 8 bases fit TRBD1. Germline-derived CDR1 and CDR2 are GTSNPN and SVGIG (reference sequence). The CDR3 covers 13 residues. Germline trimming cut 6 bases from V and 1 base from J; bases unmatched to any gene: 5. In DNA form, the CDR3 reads TGTGCCTGCCCCGGACAGGGTTCCTACGAGCAGTACTTC. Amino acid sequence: CACPGQGSYEQYF. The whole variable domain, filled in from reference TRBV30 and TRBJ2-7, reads SQTIHQWPATLVQPVGSPLSLECTVEGTSNPNLYWYRQAAGRGLQLLFYSVGIGQISSEVPQNLSASRPQDRQFILSSKKLLLSDSGFYLCACPGQGSYEQYFGPGTRLTVT.

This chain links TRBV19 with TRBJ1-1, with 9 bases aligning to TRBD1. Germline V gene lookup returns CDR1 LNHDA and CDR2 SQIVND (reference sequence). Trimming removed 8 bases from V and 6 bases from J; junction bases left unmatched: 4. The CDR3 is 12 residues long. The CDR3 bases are TGTGCCAGTTCGGGACAGGGCGCTGAAGCTTTCTTT. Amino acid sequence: CASSGQGAEAFF.

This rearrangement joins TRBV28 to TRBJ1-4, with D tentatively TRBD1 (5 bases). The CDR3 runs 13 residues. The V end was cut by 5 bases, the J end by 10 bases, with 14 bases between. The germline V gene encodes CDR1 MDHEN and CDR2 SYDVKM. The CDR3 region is CASSPPPGGKLFF. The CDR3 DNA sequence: TGTGCCAGCAGTCCCCCCCCGGGGGGAAAACTGTTTTTT.

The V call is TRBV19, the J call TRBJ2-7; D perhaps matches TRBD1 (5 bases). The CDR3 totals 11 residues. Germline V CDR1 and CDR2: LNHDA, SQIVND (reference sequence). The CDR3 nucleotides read TGTGGGCCGACAGTCTCCTACGAGCAGTACTTC. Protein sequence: CGPTVSYEQYF.

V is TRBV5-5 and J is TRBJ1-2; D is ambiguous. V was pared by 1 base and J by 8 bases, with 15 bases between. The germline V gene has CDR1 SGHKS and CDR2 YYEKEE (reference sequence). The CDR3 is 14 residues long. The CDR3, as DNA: TGTGCCAGCAGCTTGTGGCCCGTCGGCTGGGGCTACACCTTC. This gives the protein CASSLWPVGWGYTF.

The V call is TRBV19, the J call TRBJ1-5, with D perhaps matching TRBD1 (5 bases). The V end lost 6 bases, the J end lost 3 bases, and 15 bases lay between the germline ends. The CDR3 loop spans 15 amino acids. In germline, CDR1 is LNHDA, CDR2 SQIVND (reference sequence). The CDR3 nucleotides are TGTGCCAGTAGCCCCCGCGGAGGGGACAATCAGCCCCAGCATTTT. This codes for CASSPRGGDNQPQHF.